This T cell receptor beta chain came from a study of vaccination effects on CD4 cells after COVID-19. Study results and caveats: Convalescent patients were few in the study, and early post-infection timepoints were absent. Healthy vaccinees' vaccine-induced clones included only 1 of 255 that recognized common cold coronaviruses.

With respect to this clone: Its specificity is not known.

ViraFEST used viral peptide pools to expand antigen-specific CD4+ T cells before sequencing. Cells that had been cultured for 10 days were the source of isolated CD4+ T cells. Everyone in the study got two shots of either the BNT162b2 or mRNA-1273 vaccine. Days 3 and 7 were when half the medium was replaced with IL-2 medium. Only in-frame clones appear in the TCRdb table, and some are missing; sequencing was by immunoSEQ multiplex PCR. Among fewer than 80,000 clones listed, 70% to 85% were seen once. This sample comprised CD4+ T cells from PBMCs cultured with HCoV-229E spike peptides, obtained after COVID-19 vaccination. This TCR came from a human donor who received a COVID-19 vaccine.

The CDR3 reads CASSTDRGNSPLHF. The CDR3 DNA sequence: TGTGCCAGCAGTACCGACAGGGGGAATTCACCCCTCCACTTT. J is TRBJ1-6 and V is TRBV27, with 9 bases that match TRBD1. Germline V gene sequence: CDR1 MNHEY, CDR2 SMNVEV (reference sequence). The trim removed 5 bases at V and 7 bases at J, leaving 3 bases unmatched. This CDR3 has 14 residues.